This TCR beta chain was documented in a study of cytomegalovirus exposure and HLA in healthy donors. PCR employed 60 Vbeta and 13 Jbeta primers. Assay used: immunoSEQ multiplex PCR; TCRdb lists only in-frame clones, some missing. The table has under 150,000 clones, around 86% seen once. V shed 2 bases, J shed 8 bases, and the junction held 4 bases outside the gene matches. This CDR3 spans 15 amino acids. The germline gives CDR1 MNHEY, CDR2 SVGAGI. A remark on this clone: The antigen remains undetermined.

Findings and caveats of the study: Donors were assumed by presence/absence analyses to have roughly uniform sequencing depth. About 87% or about 30% of the time was how often most TCR beta V segments were productive, according to an earlier analysis. According to the study, 150 to 200 TCR beta chains were cytomegalovirus-associated.

The chain carries TRBV6-5 and TRBJ1-6; TRBD1 matches 9 bases. The origin of this receptor is a man aged 18 to 35 in good health and CMV-seronegative. The sequencing input was PBMCs. The DNA for the CDR3 is TGTGCCAGCAGTTACAACAGGGGGCAAGATTCACCCCTCCACTTT. Its protein product is CASSYNRGQDSPLHF.